This T cell receptor (beta chain) was profiled in a study of blood T cell repertoires in COVID-19. As for the study in general: PBMCs, B-cell-depleted T cells, or T cells were the source of the cDNA or gDNA that made up the material.

The V end lost 3 bases, the J end lost 1 base, and 10 bases lay between the germline ends. The CDR3 is 14 residues long. Germline V gives CDR1 LNHDA, CDR2 SQIVND (reference sequence). Patients of the Seattle cohort, enrolled during active infection, were followed longitudinally. Under the authors' procedure: Amplification of reference gene primers was used by the study to estimate nucleated cell counts. Generated by immunoSEQ multiplex PCR, the TCRdb table keeps only in-frame clones and is missing some. The DNA gave D and trimming, while V, J and clone size come from that table. The sample holds fewer than 200,000 clones; around 81% are singletons and the top ten take approximately 12%.

The J gene is TRBJ2-7, the V gene TRBV19; D perhaps matches TRBD1 (6 bases). This TCR derives from a woman aged 80 or over with COVID-19, enrolled during active disease. What was sequenced was peripheral blood. The CDR3 sequence: CASSISDRSYEQYF. The CDR3 DNA is TGTGCCAGTAGTATTAGTGACAGGTCCTACGAGCAGTACTTC.